One sample yielded the 24 T cell receptor beta chains listed below, sequenced in a study of cytomegalovirus exposure and HLA in healthy donors. PCR involved 60 Vbeta and 13 Jbeta primers. The data were produced by immunoSEQ multiplex PCR, yet TCRdb's version contains in-frame clones alone and is incomplete. Of 250,000 to 350,000 clones in the sample, roughly 85% are singletons; the top ten hold less than 4%. Source material: PBMCs. All receptors derive from a man aged 35-49 years in good health and CMV-seropositive.

This rearrangement joins TRBV5-4 to TRBJ2-1, with 7 bases aligning to TRBD2. Per the germline V gene, CDR1 is SGHNT and CDR2 is YYREEE (reference sequence). The CDR3 runs 16 residues. V trimming: 0 bases; J trimming: 2 bases; junction bases outside the gene matches: 5. The CDR3 bases are TGTGCCAGCAGCTTGGGGTCTAGCGGACCCTACAATGAGCAGTTCTTC. Translated, it gives CASSLGSSGPYNEQFF.

Of note for this clone: An end of the junction differs from the germline gene, which may be a read error. This chain links TRBV7-9 with TRBJ1-4; TRBD1 matches 11 bases. This CDR3 is built from 18 residues. Germline V lookup: CDR1 SEHNR, CDR2 FQNEAQ (reference sequence). CDR3 coding DNA: TGTTCCAGCAGCAAATCCGGACAGGGGGCTCTAACTAATGAAAAACTGTTTTTT. Translating gives CSSSKSGQGALTNEKLFF.

The chain recombines TRBV6-5 with TRBJ2-3; 7 bases map to TRBD2. Unmatched junction bases numbered 4, after V lost 1 base and J lost 0 bases. Germline loops: CDR1 MNHEY, CDR2 SVGAGI. This CDR3 is 16 amino acids long. The CDR3 nucleotides are TGTGCCAGCAGTTACTGGGCTAGCGGCAGCACAGATACGCAGTATTTT. It translates to CASSYWASGSTDTQYF.

The chain couples TRBV19 to TRBJ2-7; 10 bases are a match to TRBD1. Trimming at V came to 1 base and at J to 4 bases, leaving 1 base not matched to a gene. Per the germline V gene, CDR1 is LNHDA and CDR2 is SQIVND (reference sequence). The CDR3 is made up of 14 amino acids. The CDR3 bases are TGTGCCAGTAGTATAGGGACAGGGGGTTACGAGCAGTACTTC. It yields the protein CASSIGTGGYEQYF.

The V and J genes are TRBV5-6 and TRBJ2-7, with D uncertain. There are 13 residues in the CDR3. Trimming took off 0 bases at V and 5 bases at J, with 9 bases between the two ends. Germline-derived CDR1 and CDR2 are SGHDT and YYEEEE. The CDR3 protein is CASSLVFPNEQYF. The CDR3 nucleotides are TGTGCCAGCAGCTTGGTCTTCCCTAACGAGCAGTACTTC. The variable domain in full, completed from reference TRBV5-6 and TRBJ2-7, reads DAGVTQSPTHLIKTRGQQVTLRCSPKSGHDTVSWYQQALGQGPQFIFQYYEEEERQRGNFPDRFSGHQFPNYSSELNVNALLLGDSALYLCASSLVFPNEQYFGPGTRLTVT.

V is TRBV19 and J is TRBJ1-4, with D possibly being TRBD1 (6 bases). From germline, CDR1 is LNHDA and CDR2 SQIVND (reference sequence). This CDR3 has 15 residues. Trimming left V 6 bases short and J 3 bases short, with 14 bases between. The CDR3 loop is CASRNSRGSNEKLFF. DNA of the CDR3: TGTGCCAGTAGGAATTCCAGGGGATCTAATGAAAAACTGTTTTTT.

The chain couples TRBV6-5 to TRBJ2-7; TRBD2 matches at 10 bases. J gave up 4 bases and V 5 bases, and 8 bases lay outside the gene matches. Germline loops: CDR1 MNHEY, CDR2 SVGAGI. The CDR3 is 15 residues long. The CDR3 loop is CASSGSGRAWYEQYF. Written as DNA, the CDR3 is TGTGCCAGCAGTGGCAGCGGGAGGGCATGGTACGAGCAGTACTTC.

This clone is a singleton in its sample. V is TRBV28 and J is TRBJ2-7; 8 nucleotides agree with TRBD2. The CDR3 consists of 18 residues. The V gene end was trimmed by 7 bases and the J gene end by 6 bases; junction bases not matched to a gene: 23. CDR1 is MDHEN, CDR2 SYDVKM, per germline. The CDR3 nucleotides are TGTGCCAGCAACCCAACTGGCCATCGGACTAGCAGAGACAGCGAGCAGTACTTC. Its protein product is CASNPTGHRTSRDSEQYF.

CDR3 sequence reads: CASSLVGHPNEQFF. The CDR3, as DNA: TGCGCCAGCAGCTTGGTGGGACACCCAAATGAGCAGTTCTTC. The rearrangement uses TRBV5-1 and TRBJ2-1, with a possible D match to TRBD1 (6 bases). Germline assignment: CDR1 SGHRS and CDR2 YFSETQ. The CDR3 covers 14 residues. With 0 bases removed from V and 7 bases from J, the gap between germline ends came to 11 bases.

The table lists this clone with a count of one. The gene calls are TRBV6-6 and TRBJ2-4; TRBD2 is a possible D gene (6 bases). Germline loops: CDR1 MNHNY, CDR2 SVGAGI (reference sequence). The CDR3 runs 15 residues. The V end was cut by 5 bases, the J end by 7 bases, with 18 bases between. The DNA of the CDR3 is TGTGCCAGCAGTGCTGACGGGGGAGGACGGAACATTCAGTACTTC. Translating gives CASSADGGGRNIQYF.

This clone was seen a single time. The rearrangement links TRBV9 to TRBJ2-7; 9 bases fit TRBD1. CDR1 and CDR2 from the germline V gene are SGDLS and YYNGEE. V shed 0 bases and J 6 bases; nucleotides not matched to a gene: 7. The CDR3 totals 15 residues. This CDR3 reads CASSVAGTGYGEQYF. DNA of the CDR3: TGTGCCAGCAGCGTAGCAGGGACAGGGTATGGCGAGCAGTACTTC.

The chain links TRBV25-1 to TRBJ2-1; D perhaps matches TRBD2 (6 bases). This CDR3 has 15 residues. The germline V gene encodes CDR1 MGHDK and CDR2 SYGVNS. V was pared by 2 bases and J by 7 bases, with 15 bases between. CDR3 residues: CASSEKDYGENEQFF. The CDR3 DNA reads as TGTGCCAGCAGTGAAAAGGACTATGGGGAGAATGAGCAGTTCTTC.

The rearrangement joins TRBV19 to TRBJ1-4, with 7 positions matching TRBD1. J was trimmed by 7 bases and V by 4 bases; bases with no gene match: 9. The CDR3 has 15 residues. CDR1 and CDR2 from the germline V gene are LNHDA and SQIVND (reference sequence). The CDR3 reads CASSTGAGGFEKLFF. The CDR3 DNA sequence: TGTGCCAGTAGTACGGGAGCAGGGGGATTTGAAAAACTGTTTTTT. The full variable domain, with the rest looked up from reference TRBV19 and TRBJ1-4, is DGGITQSPKYLFRKEGQNVTLSCEQNLNHDAMYWYRQDPGQGLRLIYYSQIVNDFQKGDIAEGYSVSREKKESFPLTVTSAQKNPTAFYLCASSTGAGGFEKLFFGSGTQLSVL.

This rearrangement joins TRBV30 to TRBJ1-3; unclear D gene. CDR1 is GTSNPN, CDR2 SVGIG, per germline (reference sequence). V gave up 3 bases and J gave up 4 bases, with 10 bases separating them. The CDR3 length is 13 residues. In DNA form, the CDR3 reads TGTGCCTGGAGCCAGATCACCGGAAACACCATATATTTT. It specifies CAWSQITGNTIYF.

The chain employs TRBV9 and TRBJ2-7, with TRBD2 matching over 12 bases. From germline, CDR1 is SGDLS and CDR2 YYNGEE. This CDR3 comprises 15 residues. V was pared by 4 bases and J by 3 bases, with 5 bases of the junction left unmatched. The CDR3 nucleotides are TGTGCCAGCAGCCCCCGGACTAGCGGGGACTACGAGCAGTACTTC. Translated: CASSPRTSGDYEQYF.

This clone was picked up one time. This sample includes further DNA sequences coding for the same CDR3. The chain combines TRBV28 with TRBJ2-7; D is unclear. V was pared by 1 base and J by 3 bases, with 4 bases between. In germline, CDR1 is MDHEN, CDR2 SYDVKM. The CDR3 runs 12 residues. The CDR3 DNA follows: TGTGCCAGCAGTTTATCCTTCTACGAGCAGTACTTC. Translated: CASSLSFYEQYF.

About this clone: Within the sample, other DNA sequences also encode this same CDR3. The chain has TRBV7-9 and TRBJ1-1; 7 bases map to TRBD1. V gave up 5 bases and J gave up 5 bases; unmatched junction bases: 5. This CDR3 region has 13 residues. The V gene's germline CDR1 is SEHNR and CDR2 FQNEAQ (reference sequence). The CDR3 DNA sequence: TGTGCCAGCAGCCCGGCAGGGGGTACTGAAGCTTTCTTT. It encodes CASSPAGGTEAFF.

The chain is built from TRBV5-1 and TRBJ1-6, with TRBD1 matching 8 bases. CDR3 length equals 14 residues. Trimming took 4 bases from V and 6 from J; bases not matched to a gene: 3. Germline CDR1 is SGHRS and CDR2 is YFSETQ. The CDR3 loop reads CASSTGQANSPLHF. The CDR3 nucleotides read TGCGCCAGCAGCACGGGACAGGCTAATTCACCCCTCCACTTT.

The CDR3 is CSARKLREQYF. Here the CDR3 DNA reads TGCAGTGCTAGAAAGCTACGCGAGCAGTACTTC. This chain links TRBV20-1 with TRBJ2-7; no definite D call. Trimming stripped 2 bases from V and 6 bases from J, with 8 bases between. This CDR3 is built from 11 residues. Germline CDR1 is DFQATT and CDR2 is SNEGSKA (reference sequence).

This clone was counted between two and nine times. Here the CDR3 DNA reads TGTGCCAGCAGCTTTGAGGGGGAGTACAATGAGCAGTTCTTC. This encodes CASSFEGEYNEQFF. The chain combines TRBV12-1 with TRBJ2-1; the table's D gene call, TRBD1, was not cross checked with the DNA. TRBV12-1 is a pseudogene segment. There are 14 residues in the CDR3.

This clone was seen more than once but under ten times. The chain employs TRBV11-3 and TRBJ2-1, with D unresolved. Germline assignment: CDR1 SGHNT and CDR2 YENEEA. Trimming shortened V by 4 bases and J by 5 bases, and 9 bases separated the two germline ends. This CDR3 has 13 amino acids. DNA for the CDR3: TGTGCCAGCAGCTCCCGCGATAACAATGAGCAGTTCTTC. Amino acid sequence: CASSSRDNNEQFF.

The CDR3 loop reads CASGTAGSLYEQYF. CDR3 in DNA: TGTGCCAGCGGGACAGCCGGATCCCTCTACGAGCAGTACTTC. The V gene is TRBV27, the J gene TRBJ2-7; 7 nucleotides align to TRBD1. The CDR3 contains 14 residues. J was trimmed by 3 bases and V by 8 bases; bases with no gene match: 10. Germline assignment: CDR1 MNHEY and CDR2 SMNVEV (reference sequence).

The chain uses TRBV6-5 and TRBJ1-2, with no clear D. V lost 5 bases to trimming and J lost 4 bases, with 14 bases between them. CDR1 is MNHEY, CDR2 SVGAGI, per germline. CDR3 size: 14 residues. The CDR3 DNA sequence: TGTGCCAGCAGTGAAAGTATTGAGGGCTATGGCTACACCTTC. Its translation: CASSESIEGYGYTF.

J is TRBJ1-1 and V is TRBV28; no clear D. This CDR3 comprises 14 residues. The germline V and J ends were trimmed by 3 bases and 6 bases, with 14 bases remaining between them. CDR1 and CDR2 from the germline V gene are MDHEN and SYDVKM. CDR3 bases: TGTGCCAGCAGTTTCGGCGGCCCCCCGGCTGAAGCTTTCTTT. It translates to CASSFGGPPAEAFF.